These 23 T cell receptor beta chains came from one sample sequenced in a study of CD8+CD57+ T cells in acquired aplastic anemia. Sequencing was done on patients that had shown CD8+CD57+ cell expansion by flow cytometry. The template used for profiling TCR beta VDJ and CDR3 was genomic DNA. TCRdb itself ran the reads through MiXCR, one entry per CDR3 protein. The sample shows around 250,000 distinct CDR3 sequences, around 82% of them seen only once. The material sequenced was sorted CD4+, CD8+, or CD8+CD57+ T cells (not recorded which) from PBMCs. The receptors originated from a human donor with aplastic anemia.

Points on this clonotype: One junction end disagrees with the germline gene, perhaps due to a read error. CDR3 DNA: TGTGCCACCAGCAGAACGTTGAGACAGACTTTCTACGAGCAGTACTTC. This codes for CATSRTLRQTFYEQYF. The genes are TRBV11-1 and TRBJ2-7, with D tentatively TRBD1 (5 bases). The germline V gene encodes CDR1 SGHAT and CDR2 FQDESV (reference sequence). This CDR3 spans 16 amino acids.

The CDR3 DNA follows: TGCGCCAGCAGCCCACAGATTACTAGCAATCAGTACTTC. It is translated as CASSPQITSNQYF. This sequence joins TRBV4-3 and TRBJ2-4; maybe TRBD2 (6 bases). V lost 4 bases and J lost 12, with 16 bases in between. Germline loops: CDR1 LGHNA, CDR2 YSLEER. The CDR3 totals 13 residues.

Worth noting for this clonotype: This likely comes from a read error, as the CDR3 has no conserved phenylalanine or tryptophan at its end. It is unclear where the CDR3 begins or ends on the DNA, so no DNA is shown, and the CDR3 is as TCRdb lists it. The rearrangement joins TRBV9 to TRBJ2-1; the table names TRBD1, a call not compared with the DNA. Per germline, CDR1 SGDLS and CDR2 YYNGEE. Counting both end residues, the CDR3 totals 13 amino acids. The CDR3: CASSPAVGADNEH.

J is TRBJ1-5 and V is TRBV7-2; tentatively, D is TRBD1 (6 bases). The CDR3 has 16 amino acids. CDR1 SGHTA and CDR2 FQGNSA come from the germline V gene. Trimming cost V 5 bases and J 6 bases, with 20 bases left between them. The CDR3 DNA sequence: TGTGCCAGCAGCAGACCGGGACGGGGGGCGCGTCAGCCCCAGCATTTT. Amino acid sequence: CASSRPGRGARQPQHF. Together with reference TRBV7-2 and TRBJ1-5, the CDR3 gives the full variable domain: GAGVSQSPSNKVTEKGKDVELRCDPISGHTALYWYRQSLGQGLEFLIYFQGNSAPDKSGLPSDRFSAERTGGSVSTLTIQRTQQEDSAVYLCASSRPGRGARQPQHFGDGTRLSIL.

The chain links TRBV24-1 to TRBJ2-1; D not certain. This CDR3 comprises 16 residues. Trimming cost V 4 bases and J 0 bases, with 12 bases left between them. In germline, CDR1 is KGHDR, CDR2 SFDVKD. CDR3 amino acids: CATSDSDPSSYNEQFF. The CDR3 DNA reads TGTGCCACCAGTGACTCCGACCCGAGCTCCTACAATGAGCAGTTCTTC.

Comments on this clonotype: Likely a read error: the CDR3 ends without its conserved phenylalanine or tryptophan. It is unclear where the CDR3 begins or ends on the DNA, so no DNA is shown, and the CDR3 is as TCRdb lists it. The chain uses TRBV7-3 and TRBJ2-3; the DNA was not used to check the table's D call, TRBD2. Inclusive of both ends, the CDR3 amounts to 13 amino acids. Germline V CDR1 and CDR2: SGHTA, FQGTGA. The CDR3 protein is CASGVGGGETRKQ.

Notes on this clonotype: Because it lacks the conserved phenylalanine or tryptophan at the end, this CDR3 is likely a read error. The DNA is omitted, as the CDR3 cannot be located on it reliably, and the CDR3 follows TCRdb's listing. This CDR3 is CASSVGEMEKTLYV. J is TRBJ2-5 and V is TRBV2. In germline, CDR1 is SNHLY, CDR2 FYNNEI. A total of 14 residues make up the CDR3, ends included.

As to this clonotype: The conserved phenylalanine or tryptophan normally closing the CDR3 is absent here, so this likely arose from a read error. The chain uses TRBV7-6 and TRBJ2-3; D is uncertain. The CDR3 is 13 residues long. The germline V and J ends were trimmed by 3 bases and 11 bases, with 15 bases remaining between them. Germline CDR1 and CDR2: SGHVS and FNYEAQ. The CDR3: CASSFAPTEEQYY. For the CDR3, the DNA is TGTGCCAGCAGCTTCGCCCCCACAGAAGAGCAGTATTAT.

This clonotype has a single count. The chain recombines TRBV10-3 with TRBJ2-1; D is possibly TRBD2 (6 bases). Trimming pared 2 bases from V and 8 bases from J, leaving 10 bases between. The length of the CDR3 is 13 residues. The germline V gene has CDR1 ENHRY and CDR2 SYGVKD. The CDR3 sequence is CAISEGRIHEQFF. The CDR3 nucleotides read TGTGCCATCAGTGAGGGGAGGATCCATGAGCAGTTCTTC.

Comments on this clonotype: This CDR3 fails to terminate in the conserved phenylalanine or tryptophan, so it likely reflects a read error. The limits of the CDR3 on the DNA are not certain, so only TCRdb's listed CDR3 is given. The chain employs TRBV7-6 and TRBJ2-4. Germline lookup yields CDR1 SGHVS and CDR2 FNYEAQ. Ends included, the CDR3 has 12 residues. The CDR3: CASSLARGTKYT.

The gene calls are TRBV13 and TRBJ2-1; TRBD1 or TRBD2 may be the D gene (5 bases each). With 7 bases removed from V and 0 bases from J, the gap between germline ends came to 7 bases. CDR1 is PRHDT, CDR2 FYEKMQ, per germline (reference sequence). CDR3 length equals 13 residues. The CDR3 reads CASTGTSYNEQFF. The CDR3 bases are TGTGCCAGCACGGGGACCTCCTACAATGAGCAGTTCTTC.

A single count supports this clonotype. Likely a read error: the CDR3 ends without its conserved phenylalanine or tryptophan. The limits of the CDR3 on the DNA are not certain, so only TCRdb's listed CDR3 is given. The gene calls are TRBV7-9 and TRBJ2-1; the DNA was not compared with TRBD2, the D call given in the table. The CDR3 numbers 13 amino acids, ends counted. Germline V CDR1 and CDR2: SEHNR, FQNEAQ (reference sequence). The CDR3 spells CASSLQRSGGSDD.

The J gene is TRBJ2-3, the V gene TRBV5-5; TRBD1 might be the D (6 bases). Germline CDR1 is SGHKS and CDR2 is YYEKEE (reference sequence). V gave up 5 bases and J gave up 6 bases, with 16 bases separating them. CDR3 length equals 14 residues. CDR3 nucleotide sequence: TGTGCCAGCAGATCAGAGGACAGTCCCGATACGCAGTATTTT. This gives the protein CASRSEDSPDTQYF.

The V call is TRBV2, the J call TRBJ2-4, with D maybe TRBD2 (6 bases). The CDR3 covers 12 residues. Germline-derived CDR1 and CDR2 are SNHLY and FYNNEI. Trimming left V 8 bases short and J 11 bases short, with 16 bases between. CDR3 amino acids: CASGDAGNVQYF. CDR3 DNA sequence: TGTGCCAGCGGAGACGCGGGGAACGTTCAGTACTTC. The whole variable domain, remainder taken from reference TRBV2 and TRBJ2-4, is EPEVTQTPSHQVTQMGQEVILRCVPISNHLYFYWYRQILGQKVEFLVSFYNNEISEKSEIFDDQFSVERPDGSNFTLKIRSTKLEDSAMYFCASGDAGNVQYFGAGTRLSVL.

Note on this clonotype: An end of the junction does not agree with germline; a read error may underlie this. CDR3 nucleotides: TGTGCCAGCAGGTTCGGGGGCACTCCTAATACGCAGTTTTTT. It yields the protein CASRFGGTPNTQFF. The chain joins TRBV7-9 to TRBJ2-3; D tentatively fits TRBD1 or TRBD2 (6 bases each). The germline V gene has CDR1 SEHNR and CDR2 FQNEAQ (reference sequence). The CDR3 has 14 residues.

Concerning this clonotype itself: The junction departs from the called germline gene at one end, perhaps through a read error. The CDR3 spells CASSLAGEGQDF. In DNA, the CDR3 is TGTGCCAGCAGCTTGGCTGGCGAAGGCCAAGACTTC. The chain employs TRBV7-3 and TRBJ2-5; D is unresolved. The CDR3 is 12 residues long. Germline values: CDR1 SGHTA, CDR2 FQGTGA.

Note on this clonotype: An end of the junction differs from the germline gene, which may be a read error. The CDR3 sequence: CATSSESHRETHDF. CDR3 DNA: TGTGCCACCAGCAGTGAAAGTCACCGGGAGACCCATGACTTC. The gene calls are TRBV7-9 and TRBJ2-5, with a weak D call TRBD2 (6 bases). This CDR3 is 14 amino acids long. Germline CDR1 SEHNR, CDR2 FQNEAQ (reference sequence).

As regards this clonotype: A much larger clone sits a single nucleotide away, making a read error possible. The chain links TRBV11-3 to TRBJ1-1; a possible D gene is TRBD1 (5 bases). V lost 0 bases and J 5 bases, leaving 10 bases between the germline ends. The CDR3 runs 14 residues. Per the germline V gene, CDR1 is SGHNT and CDR2 is YENEEA. CDR3 nucleotides: TGTGCCAGCAGCTTAGATCTGACAGAAACTGAAGCTTTCTTT. Translated, it gives CASSLDLTETEAFF.

This sequence joins TRBV27 and TRBJ2-7; D possibly corresponds to TRBD1 (6 bases). The CDR3 sequence is 14 residues long. Germline CDR1 reads MNHEY; CDR2 reads SMNVEV (reference sequence). Trimming removed 5 bases from V and 13 bases from J, with 24 bases in between. Written as DNA, the CDR3 is TGTGCCAGCAGTCAGGGACAAGCTAACAGTCTGCACTACGTC. Protein sequence: CASSQGQANSLHYV.

This clonotype was recorded a few times. CDR3 protein: CASRTSADTQYF. The CDR3, as DNA: TGTGCCAGTCGGACTAGCGCAGATACGCAGTATTTT. The rearrangement uses TRBV25-1 and TRBJ2-3; 9 bases match TRBD2. V trimming: 9 bases; J trimming: 4 bases; junction bases outside the gene matches: 2. Germline-derived CDR1 and CDR2 are MGHDK and SYGVNS. CDR3 length: 12 amino acids.

The rearrangement joins TRBV11-3 to TRBJ1-1; 8 bases agree with TRBD1. Germline CDR1 and CDR2: SGHNT and YENEEA. J lost 3 bases, V lost 4 bases, and 7 bases had no gene match. This CDR3 comprises 15 residues. The CDR3 DNA follows: TGTGCCAGCAGCTCGGGACTGACAGGGGACACTGAAGCTTTCTTT. This sequence encodes CASSSGLTGDTEAFF.

The V gene is TRBV7-3, the J gene TRBJ2-7, with no clear D. The CDR3 contains 18 residues. Germline V gene lookup returns CDR1 SGHTA and CDR2 FQGTGA. Trimming cost V 4 bases and J 1 base, with 23 bases left between them. The CDR3: CASSSHPDWRDLSYEQYV. The CDR3 DNA reads TGTGCCAGCAGCTCTCATCCAGACTGGAGAGACCTTTCCTACGAGCAGTACGTC.

This clonotype was seen only a few times. The V call is TRBV7-2, the J call TRBJ1-1; 7 nucleotides agree with TRBD1. The ends lost 3 bases at V and 11 bases at J; junction bases unmatched: 15. Germline loops: CDR1 SGHTA, CDR2 FQGNSA. There are 15 residues in the CDR3. The CDR3 DNA follows: TGTGCCAGCAGCTTTGATCTGGCCGGGACAGCTCTTGCTTTCTTT. It is translated as CASSFDLAGTALAFF.